This TCR beta chain came from a study of cytomegalovirus exposure and HLA in healthy donors. On the study more broadly: The 100 to 150 validation repertoires, a later analysis reported, used the same platform as the 550 to 700 repertoires from the first cohort.

Study findings and constraints: The study listed under 200 cytomegalovirus-associated TCR beta chains. In vitro experiments confirmed that three CMV-associated chains were specific for CMV antigens.

On this clone: Its antigen is currently unknown. This sample includes further DNA sequences coding for the same CDR3.

Clones were read by immunoSEQ multiplex PCR, and TCRdb kept only the in-frame ones, dropping some. Here the sample spans about 200,000 clones, 80% to 90% being singletons. The clonotype comes from a woman in her 30s in good health and CMV-seropositive. Sequenced material: PBMCs.

The CDR3 nucleotides read TGTGCCAGCAGCCTAGCGGGGTCGCGGGAGACCCAGTACTTC. Translation: CASSLAGSRETQYF. J is TRBJ2-5 and V is TRBV28; TRBD2 agrees at 9 bases. Per the germline V gene, CDR1 is MDHEN and CDR2 is SYDVKM. V lost 6 bases and J lost 5; bases outside the gene matches: 7. The CDR3 is 14 residues long.